This T cell receptor beta chain was identified in a study of blood T cell repertoires in COVID-19. Turning to the study itself: Samples representing acute and convalescent COVID-19 were sourced from the United States, Italy and Spain.

Under the authors' procedure: From reference gene primer amplification, estimates of nucleated cell counts were derived. TCRdb's table, derived via immunoSEQ multiplex PCR, lists solely in-frame clones and lacks some. The V and J calls and clone size were taken over from that table, and D and trimming were inferred from the DNA. The sample records about 200,000 clones, 82% being singletons. CDR1 is SGHRS, CDR2 YFSETQ, per germline. This CDR3 spans 18 amino acids. The trim removed 4 bases at V and 0 bases at J, leaving 12 bases unmatched. Study members were between about 18 and 89 years old and lived in fewer than 30 US regions. Assignment of participants to cohorts was predicated upon participant-reported clinical history.

Sequenced input: PBMCs or T cells enriched from blood (not recorded which). The genes are TRBV5-1 and TRBJ2-1; 8 positions agree with TRBD1. The TCR sequence derives from a woman aged 55-75 years with acute COVID-19. CDR3 nucleotides: TGCGCCAGCAGCGGGGGACAGGTGGTCCTTAGCTCCTACAATGAGCAGTTCTTC. Residues: CASSGGQVVLSSYNEQFF.